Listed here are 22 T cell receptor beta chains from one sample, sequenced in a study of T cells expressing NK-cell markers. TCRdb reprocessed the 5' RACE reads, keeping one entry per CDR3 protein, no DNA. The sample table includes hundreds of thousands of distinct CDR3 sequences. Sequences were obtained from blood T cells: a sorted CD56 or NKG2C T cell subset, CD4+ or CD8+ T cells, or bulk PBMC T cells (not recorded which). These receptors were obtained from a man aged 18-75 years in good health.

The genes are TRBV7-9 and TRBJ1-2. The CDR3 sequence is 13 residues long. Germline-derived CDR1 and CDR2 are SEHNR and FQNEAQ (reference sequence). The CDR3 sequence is CASRYGVNYGYTF.

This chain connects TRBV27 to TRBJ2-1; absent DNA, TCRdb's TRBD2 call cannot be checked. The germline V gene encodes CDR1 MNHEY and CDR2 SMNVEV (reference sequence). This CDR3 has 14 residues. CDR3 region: CATSGWSSYNEQFF.

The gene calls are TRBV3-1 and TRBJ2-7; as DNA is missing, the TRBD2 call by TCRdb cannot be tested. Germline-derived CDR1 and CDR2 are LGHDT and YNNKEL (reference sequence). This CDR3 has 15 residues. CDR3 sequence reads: CASRPGTSGVNEQYF.

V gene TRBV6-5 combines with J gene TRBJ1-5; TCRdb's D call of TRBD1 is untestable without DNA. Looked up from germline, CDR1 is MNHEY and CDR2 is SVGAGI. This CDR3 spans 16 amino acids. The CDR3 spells CASSYRAGGSNQPQHF.

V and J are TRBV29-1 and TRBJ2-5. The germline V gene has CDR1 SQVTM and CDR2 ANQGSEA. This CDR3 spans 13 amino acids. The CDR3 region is CSGSYSVQETQYF.

Here the CDR3 reads CASRPREYGNQPQHF. The chain links TRBV27 to TRBJ1-5. The germline V gene has CDR1 MNHEY and CDR2 SMNVEV (reference sequence). This CDR3 has 15 amino acids.

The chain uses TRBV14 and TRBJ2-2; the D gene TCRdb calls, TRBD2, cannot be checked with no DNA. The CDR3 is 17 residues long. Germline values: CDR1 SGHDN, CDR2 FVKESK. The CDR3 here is CASSQVAAGLNTGELFF.

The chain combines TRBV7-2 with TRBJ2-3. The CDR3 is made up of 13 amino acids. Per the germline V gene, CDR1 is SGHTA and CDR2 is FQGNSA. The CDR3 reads CASSFSGANTQYF.

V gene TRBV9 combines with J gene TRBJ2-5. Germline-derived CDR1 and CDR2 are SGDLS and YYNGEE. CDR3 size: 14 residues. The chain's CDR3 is CASSVGGTPRTQYF.

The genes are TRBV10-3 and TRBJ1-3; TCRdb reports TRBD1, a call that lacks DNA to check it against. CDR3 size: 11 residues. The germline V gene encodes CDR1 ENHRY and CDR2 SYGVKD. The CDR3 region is CAIRGLMTIYF.

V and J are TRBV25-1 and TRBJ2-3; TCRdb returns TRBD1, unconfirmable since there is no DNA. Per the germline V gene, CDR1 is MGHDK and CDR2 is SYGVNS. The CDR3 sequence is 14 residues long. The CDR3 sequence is CARVGPRPTDTQYF.

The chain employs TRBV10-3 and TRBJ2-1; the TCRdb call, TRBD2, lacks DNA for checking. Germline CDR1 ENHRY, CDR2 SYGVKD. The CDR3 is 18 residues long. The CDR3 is CAISERGGLAGAGNEQFF.

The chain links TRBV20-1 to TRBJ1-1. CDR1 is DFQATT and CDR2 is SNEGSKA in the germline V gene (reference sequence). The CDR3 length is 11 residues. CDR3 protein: CSAYRRTEAFF.

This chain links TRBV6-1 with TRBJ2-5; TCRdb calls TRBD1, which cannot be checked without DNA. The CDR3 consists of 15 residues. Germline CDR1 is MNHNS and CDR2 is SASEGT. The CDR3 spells CASKGGRLGRETQYF.

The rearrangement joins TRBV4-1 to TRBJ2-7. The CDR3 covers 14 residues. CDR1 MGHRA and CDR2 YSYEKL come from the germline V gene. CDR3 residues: CASSQDLRDYEQYF.

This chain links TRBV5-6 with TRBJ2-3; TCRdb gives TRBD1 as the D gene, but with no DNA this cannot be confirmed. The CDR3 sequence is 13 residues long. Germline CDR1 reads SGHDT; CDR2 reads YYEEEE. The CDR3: CASSWGTGQTQYF.

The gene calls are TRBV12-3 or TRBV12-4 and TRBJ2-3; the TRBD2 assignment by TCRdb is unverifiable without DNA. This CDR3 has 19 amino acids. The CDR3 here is CASSLGRTSGTFRTDTQYF.

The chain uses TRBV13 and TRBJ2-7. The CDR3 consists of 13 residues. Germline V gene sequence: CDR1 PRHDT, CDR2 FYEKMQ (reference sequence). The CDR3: CASSLYTSYEQYF. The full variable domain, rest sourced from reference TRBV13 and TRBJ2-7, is AAGVIQSPRHLIKEKRETATLKCYPIPRHDTVYWYQQGPGQDPQFLISFYEKMQSDKGSIPDRFSAQQFSDYHSELNMSSLELGDSALYFCASSLYTSYEQYFGPGTRLTVT.

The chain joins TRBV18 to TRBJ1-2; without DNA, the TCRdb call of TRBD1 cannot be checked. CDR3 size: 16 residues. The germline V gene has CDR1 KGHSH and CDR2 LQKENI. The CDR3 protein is CASSPTQGPANYGYTF.

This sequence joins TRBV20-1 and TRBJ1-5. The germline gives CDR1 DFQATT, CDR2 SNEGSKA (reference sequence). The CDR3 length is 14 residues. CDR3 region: CSARDPRSNQPQHF.

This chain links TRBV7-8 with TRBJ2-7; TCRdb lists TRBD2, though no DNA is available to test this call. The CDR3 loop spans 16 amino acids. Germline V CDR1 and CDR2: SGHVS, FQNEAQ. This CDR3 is CASSLSLRREGDEQYF. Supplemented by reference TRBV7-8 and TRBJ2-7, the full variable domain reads GAGVSQSPRYKVAKRGQDVALRCDPISGHVSLFWYQQALGQGPEFLTYFQNEAQLDKSGLPSDRFFAERPEGSVSTLKIQRTQQEDSAVYLCASSLSLRREGDEQYFGPGTRLTVT.

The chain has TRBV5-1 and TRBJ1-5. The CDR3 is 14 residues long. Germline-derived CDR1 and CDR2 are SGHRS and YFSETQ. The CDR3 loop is CASSSGTGGQPQHF.